Sequencing of this T cell receptor (beta chain) was carried out in a study of T-cell memory formation after mild COVID-19. Study-level findings and limits: The study detected some responding clones in pre-infection memory, suggesting cross-reactive memory joined. Day 37-peaking second-wave clones had unconfirmed SARS-CoV-2 specificity. Chiefly within CM and EM were the contracting CD4+ clones; CD8+ ones were within EMRA.

This clonotype was picked up many times. As yet, its antigen is unknown. Trimming stripped 0 bases from V and 1 base from J, with 6 bases between. CDR1 and CDR2 (germline): SGHRS, YFSETQ. This CDR3 is 14 amino acids long. The authors produced TCR alpha and TCR beta cDNA libraries with sample barcodes and UMIs by 5'RACE using constant-segment primers. Using its own MiXCR run on the 5' RACE reads, TCRdb lists one record per CDR3 protein. The sample contains about 340,000 distinct CDR3 sequences, less than 20% of which appear only once. The sample consisted of PBMCs or a T cell subset sorted from them (not recorded which). The chain recombines TRBV5-1 with TRBJ2-3; unclear D gene. The receptor comes from a young man who had mild COVID-19 (a few samples of this study predate the infection). Cell type and time point are not known. The CDR3 nucleotides read TGCGCCAGCAGCTTGGACAGCGGCACAGATACGCAGTATTTT. Amino acid sequence: CASSLDSGTDTQYF.